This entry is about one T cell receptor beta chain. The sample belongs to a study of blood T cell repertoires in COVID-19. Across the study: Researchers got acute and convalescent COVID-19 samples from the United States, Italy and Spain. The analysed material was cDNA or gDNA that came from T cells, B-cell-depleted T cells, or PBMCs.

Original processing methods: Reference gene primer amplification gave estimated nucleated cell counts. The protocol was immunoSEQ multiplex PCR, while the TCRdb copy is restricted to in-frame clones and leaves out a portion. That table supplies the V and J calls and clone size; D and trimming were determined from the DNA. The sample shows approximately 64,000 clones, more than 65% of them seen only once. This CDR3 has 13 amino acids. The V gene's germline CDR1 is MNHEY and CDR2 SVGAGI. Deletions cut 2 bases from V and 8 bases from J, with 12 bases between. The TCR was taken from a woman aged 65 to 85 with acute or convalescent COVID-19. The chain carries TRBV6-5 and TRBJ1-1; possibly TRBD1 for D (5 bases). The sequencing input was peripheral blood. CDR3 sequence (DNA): TGTGCCAGCAGTTACGCGGGGCCCATGGAAGCTTTCTTT. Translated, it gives CASSYAGPMEAFF.